The 22 T cell receptor beta chains below were found in one sample sequenced in a study of shared clonotypes between healthy human individuals (dated by TCRdb to 2018 to 2020). The library was built by means of the immunoSEQ multiplex PCR assay. In TCRdb, the immuneACCESS table is reduced to in-frame sequences with V and J assigned. These tables do not hold every clone; where another copy was compared, an unresolved V gene accounts for under half, and the others remain unexplained. The sample table contains roughly 400,000 clones; only one count was recorded for around 96% of them. Around 0.29% of the sample rests with the top ten. The sample was memory CD8+ T cells sorted from blood. The cell subset or site label, read with the paper, signifies: CD45RO+ cells pooled with CCR7-negative TemRA cells. The source is a young man in good health.

The genes are TRBV20-1 and TRBJ2-1; D not certain. The CDR3 has 10 amino acids. V lost 3 bases and J 12 bases, leaving 9 bases between the germline ends. Germline assignment: CDR1 DFQATT and CDR2 SNEGSKA (reference sequence). The CDR3 protein is CSARVVGQFF. The CDR3 coding sequence is TGCAGTGCTAGGGTCGTGGGGCAGTTCTTC.

The CDR3 DNA follows: TGCGCCAGCAGCTTGTACCCCGCGAGCGAAAAACTGTTTTTT. It specifies CASSLYPASEKLFF. The V and J genes are TRBV5-1 and TRBJ1-4; D remains ambiguous. The CDR3 is 14 residues long. V shed 1 base and J shed 8 bases, with 12 bases lying between them. From germline, CDR1 is SGHRS and CDR2 YFSETQ.

The rearrangement joins TRBV30 to TRBJ2-7; 11 nucleotides agree with TRBD1. Losses at the gene ends were 4 bases for V and 3 bases for J; bases not matched to a gene: 5. The CDR3 totals 14 residues. Germline CDR1 and CDR2: GTSNPN and SVGIG (reference sequence). The CDR3 protein is CAWTYGTGGYEQYF. CDR3 DNA: TGTGCCTGGACATATGGGACAGGGGGCTACGAGCAGTACTTC. Based on the CDR3 plus reference TRBV30 and TRBJ2-7, the full variable domain is SQTIHQWPATLVQPVGSPLSLECTVEGTSNPNLYWYRQAAGRGLQLLFYSVGIGQISSEVPQNLSASRPQDRQFILSSKKLLLSDSGFYLCAWTYGTGGYEQYFGPGTRLTVT.

V and J are TRBV30 and TRBJ2-3, with D perhaps TRBD1 (5 bases). The CDR3 totals 15 residues. V shed 0 bases and J shed 2 bases, with 12 bases lying between them. From germline, CDR1 is GTSNPN and CDR2 SVGIG (reference sequence). The CDR3 nucleotides are TGTGCCTGGAGTGTAGGGGCTAGATACACAGATACGCAGTATTTT. Translated: CAWSVGARYTDTQYF.

The chain has TRBV6-5 and TRBJ1-5; D is possibly TRBD1 (6 bases). The V end lost 9 bases, the J end lost 1 base, and 16 bases lay between the germline ends. Germline V lookup: CDR1 MNHEY, CDR2 SVGAGI. This CDR3 has 15 amino acids. Here the CDR3 DNA reads TGTGCCAGTAGCCGAGGGGGGGGCAGCAATCAGCCCCAGCATTTT. Translated: CASSRGGGSNQPQHF.

The chain uses TRBV20-1 and TRBJ1-5; unclear D gene. Germline CDR1 reads DFQATT; CDR2 reads SNEGSKA (reference sequence). The V and J ends lost 3 bases and 7 bases respectively, with 7 bases between them. CDR3 size: 11 residues. The CDR3 region is CSARVGQPQHF. In DNA, the CDR3 is TGCAGTGCTAGGGTGGGCCAGCCCCAGCATTTT.

This chain's CDR3 is CASSLRQVAGGYNEQFF. The CDR3 DNA follows: TGTGCCAGCAGCTTACGCCAAGTAGCGGGAGGTTACAATGAGCAGTTCTTC. The chain employs TRBV11-3 and TRBJ2-1; 10 bases match TRBD2. Trimming at V came to 2 bases and at J to 4 bases, leaving 8 bases not matched to a gene. CDR1 is SGHNT, CDR2 YENEEA, per germline. This CDR3 contains 17 residues.

This chain links TRBV6-5 with TRBJ1-2; 7 bases line up with TRBD1. V dropped 5 bases and J dropped 3; count of bases not matched to a gene: 6. Germline CDR1 and CDR2: MNHEY and SVGAGI. The CDR3 loop spans 14 amino acids. DNA of the CDR3: TGTGCCAGCAGTGTGACAGGGTCAGACTATGGCTACACCTTC. Its protein is CASSVTGSDYGYTF.

J is TRBJ2-1 and V is TRBV9; TRBD2 aligns across 9 bases. Germline V gene data show CDR1 as SGDLS and CDR2 as YYNGEE. This CDR3 is built from 17 residues. V shed 6 bases and J 9 bases; nucleotides not matched to a gene: 19. In nucleotides, the CDR3 is TGTGCCAGCACCCCCTCCCCGGGGAGCGGGGGGCGGGGTGAGCAGTTCTTC. Its protein product is CASTPSPGSGGRGEQFF.

The V gene is TRBV6-5, the J gene TRBJ2-7, with 11 bases identical to TRBD2. CDR1 and CDR2 from the germline V gene are MNHEY and SVGAGI. The CDR3 length is 15 residues. V lost 0 bases to trimming and J lost 6 bases; unmatched junction nucleotides: 4. CDR3 in amino acids: CASSYSKLAGVEQYF. In DNA, the CDR3 is TGTGCCAGCAGTTACTCCAAACTAGCGGGAGTCGAGCAGTACTTC.

The V call is TRBV19, the J call TRBJ2-7; 9 nucleotides align to TRBD1. Germline trimming cut 3 bases from V and 1 base from J; bases unmatched to any gene: 10. CDR3 size: 17 residues. In germline, CDR1 is LNHDA, CDR2 SQIVND (reference sequence). CDR3 coding DNA: TGTGCCAGTAGTATCTCCGACACAGGGGGCAGTTCCTACGAGCAGTACTTC. Residues: CASSISDTGGSSYEQYF.

The chain links TRBV10-3 to TRBJ2-3, with TRBD2 identical over 14 bases. Germline-derived CDR1 and CDR2 are ENHRY and SYGVKD. With 3 bases clipped from V and 4 bases from J, the junction kept 3 bases outside the gene matches. CDR3 size: 16 residues. The CDR3 loop is CAISDPTSGRADTQYF. The CDR3 DNA sequence: TGTGCCATCAGTGACCCGACTAGCGGGAGGGCAGATACGCAGTATTTT.

This clone appeared once. J is TRBJ1-2 and V is TRBV28; TRBD1 aligns across 7 bases. V lost 8 bases and J lost 3; bases outside the gene matches: 6. CDR3 length: 13 residues. The germline CDR1 and CDR2 sequences are MDHEN and SYDVKM. The CDR3 sequence: CASRWDSDYGYTF. The CDR3 DNA follows: TGTGCCAGCCGATGGGACAGCGACTATGGCTACACCTTC.

Concerning this clone itself: Other DNA sequences in this specimen translate into the identical CDR3. This chain connects TRBV30 to TRBJ2-7; D might be TRBD2 (6 bases). The CDR3 has 13 amino acids. Per germline, CDR1 GTSNPN and CDR2 SVGIG (reference sequence). The germline V and J ends were trimmed by 0 bases and 2 bases, with 8 bases remaining between them. CDR3 nucleotides: TGTGCCTGGAGTGTGCGGGGCCCCTACGAGCAGTACTTC. As protein: CAWSVRGPYEQYF.

This rearrangement joins TRBV6-1 to TRBJ2-5; tentative D call: TRBD2 (5 bases). Germline V CDR1 and CDR2: MNHNS, SASEGT. The CDR3 is made up of 15 amino acids. The V gene lost 2 bases and the J gene lost 5 bases, with 15 bases spanning the gap. CDR3 residues: CASSERRRGMETQYF. The CDR3 region has the DNA TGTGCCAGCAGTGAAAGGAGGAGAGGGATGGAGACCCAGTACTTC.

The V call is TRBV9, the J call TRBJ2-1, with D possibly TRBD2 on 5 matching bases. CDR1 is SGDLS, CDR2 YYNGEE, per germline. The CDR3 totals 15 residues. V lost 0 bases, J lost 0 bases, and 7 bases lay in between. The CDR3, as DNA: TGTGCCAGCAGCGTAGCTAGCTCCTCCTACAATGAGCAGTTCTTC. It translates to CASSVASSSYNEQFF. The full variable domain, with the rest looked up from reference TRBV9 and TRBJ2-1, is DSGVTQTPKHLITATGQRVTLRCSPRSGDLSVYWYQQSLDQGLQFLIQYYNGEERAKGNILERFSAQQFPDLHSELNLSSLELGDSALYFCASSVASSSYNEQFFGPGTRLTVL.

The CDR3 loop is CAWDRRGYGYTF. CDR3 nucleotide sequence: TGTGCCTGGGACAGGCGGGGCTATGGCTACACCTTC. The chain employs TRBV30 and TRBJ1-2; a possible D gene is TRBD1 (6 bases). The CDR3 length is 12 residues. The ends were cut back, 5 bases at V and 4 bases at J, with 11 bases in the middle. Germline V lookup: CDR1 GTSNPN, CDR2 SVGIG (reference sequence).

The chain combines TRBV19 with TRBJ1-5; a possible D gene is TRBD1 (5 bases). CDR3 length: 16 residues. Germline CDR1 and CDR2: LNHDA and SQIVND (reference sequence). Trimming took 1 base from V and 0 from J, leaving 10 bases between them. In DNA form, the CDR3 reads TGTGCCAGTAGTATAGTAGGGGCCATTAGCAATCAGCCCCAGCATTTT. This codes for CASSIVGAISNQPQHF.

V is TRBV6-1 and J is TRBJ2-3; 7 bases are shared with TRBD2. Germline-derived CDR1 and CDR2 are MNHNS and SASEGT. The V and J ends lost 6 bases and 4 bases, in that order; junction bases with no gene match: 1. This CDR3 has 12 residues. The CDR3 sequence: CASRGGADTQYF. CDR3 in DNA: TGTGCCAGCAGGGGGGGGGCAGATACGCAGTATTTT.

The chain employs TRBV11-1 and TRBJ2-7, with 9 nucleotides matching TRBD2. CDR3 size: 15 residues. With 1 base clipped from V and 5 bases from J, the junction kept 6 bases outside the gene matches. Germline lookup yields CDR1 SGHAT and CDR2 FQDESV (reference sequence). The CDR3: CASSLGEREVNEQYF. CDR3 bases: TGTGCCAGCAGCTTAGGTGAGCGGGAGGTGAACGAGCAGTACTTC.

The V and J genes are TRBV5-6 and TRBJ1-5; D unresolved. CDR3 length: 14 residues. V gave up 1 base and J gave up 6 bases, with 11 bases separating them. Germline lookup yields CDR1 SGHDT and CDR2 YYEEEE. This chain's CDR3 is CASSLSGVAQPQHF. The CDR3 coding sequence is TGTGCCAGCAGCTTGAGCGGGGTTGCTCAGCCCCAGCATTTT.

The chain joins TRBV30 to TRBJ2-2, with 9 bases aligning to TRBD1. This CDR3 is built from 20 residues. The V and J ends lost 2 bases and 7 bases, in that order; junction bases with no gene match: 23. Germline loops: CDR1 GTSNPN, CDR2 SVGIG (reference sequence). The chain's CDR3 is CAWSPRPGTGIPPSVGELFF. CDR3 nucleotide sequence: TGTGCCTGGAGTCCGCGTCCCGGGACAGGGATCCCCCCCTCGGTCGGGGAGCTGTTTTTT. Drawing the rest from reference TRBV30 and TRBJ2-2, the complete variable domain is SQTIHQWPATLVQPVGSPLSLECTVEGTSNPNLYWYRQAAGRGLQLLFYSVGIGQISSEVPQNLSASRPQDRQFILSSKKLLLSDSGFYLCAWSPRPGTGIPPSVGELFFGEGSRLTVL.